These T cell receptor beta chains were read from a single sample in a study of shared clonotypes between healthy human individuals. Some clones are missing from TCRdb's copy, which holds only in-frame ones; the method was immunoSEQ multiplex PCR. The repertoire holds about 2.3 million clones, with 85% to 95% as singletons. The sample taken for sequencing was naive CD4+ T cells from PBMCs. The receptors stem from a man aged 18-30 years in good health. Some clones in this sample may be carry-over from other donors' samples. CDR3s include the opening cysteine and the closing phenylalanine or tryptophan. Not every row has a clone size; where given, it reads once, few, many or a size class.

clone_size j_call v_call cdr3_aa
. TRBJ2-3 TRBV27 CASSPRVSSSTDTQYF
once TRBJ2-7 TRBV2 CASLLMGEGEQYF
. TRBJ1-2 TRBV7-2 CASSSGVVQGNGYTF
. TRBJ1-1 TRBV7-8 CASSFDKRTEAFF
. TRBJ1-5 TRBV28 CASNPRDRYNQPQHF
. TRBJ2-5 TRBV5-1 CASSASGTLQETQYF
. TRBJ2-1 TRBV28 CASSSGTRWEDEQFF
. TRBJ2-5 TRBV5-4 CAITDRAKGETQYF
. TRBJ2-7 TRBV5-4 CASSLESGEQYF
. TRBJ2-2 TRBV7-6 CASSLGTSGSGTGELFF
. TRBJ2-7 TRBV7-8 CASSAVYEQYF
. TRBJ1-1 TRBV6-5 CASTAAGKRMRAFF
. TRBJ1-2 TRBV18 CASSPPGRNYGYTF
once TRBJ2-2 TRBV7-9 CASSFDVGELFF
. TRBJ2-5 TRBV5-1 CASSWGLAGGQETQYF
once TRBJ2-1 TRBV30 CAFLAGGPDEQFF
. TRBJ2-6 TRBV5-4 CASSPQGAGANVLTF
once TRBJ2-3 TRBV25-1 CASKDLGGYTDTQYF
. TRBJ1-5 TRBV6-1 CASSEMSGGLYNQPQHF
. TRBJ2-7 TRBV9 CASSPSGTSGRYEQYF
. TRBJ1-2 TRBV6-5 CASRRQGVGYGYTF
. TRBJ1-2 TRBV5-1 CASSQRTLGGYTF
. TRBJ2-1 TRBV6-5 CASSRGNEQFF
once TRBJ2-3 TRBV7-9 CASSFGGRSTDTQYF
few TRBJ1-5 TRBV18 CASSPQDGQPQHF
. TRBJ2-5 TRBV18 CASSPLLKSQETQYF
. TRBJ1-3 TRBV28 CASSPAGGSTGNTIYF
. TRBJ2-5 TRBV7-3 CASSPTGTSGETQYF
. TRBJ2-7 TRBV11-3 CASSFSTGNEQYF
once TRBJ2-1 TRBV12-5 CASGLSVTSSYNEQFF
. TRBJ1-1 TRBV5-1 CASSLAGAGTEAFF
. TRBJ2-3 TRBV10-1 CASSETPRASGRAQDTQYF
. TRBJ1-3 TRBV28 CASTIAGSSSGNTIYF
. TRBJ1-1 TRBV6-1 CASSEPYRRRTEAFF
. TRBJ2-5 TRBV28 CASTRRRASGRETQYF
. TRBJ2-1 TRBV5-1 CASSLGSSGFYNEQFF
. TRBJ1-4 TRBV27 CASSFGRGEKLFF
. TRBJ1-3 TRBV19 CASSNWSPGNTIYF
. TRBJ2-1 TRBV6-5 CASSSPLADLYNEQFF
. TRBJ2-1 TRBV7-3 CASSPGAGQARLNEQFF
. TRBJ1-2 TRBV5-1 CASSSGVRDYGYTF
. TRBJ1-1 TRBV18 CASSPRADTEAFF
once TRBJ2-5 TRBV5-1 CASSDGAGGGQETQYF
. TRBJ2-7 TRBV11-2 CASSPGAGVGEQYF
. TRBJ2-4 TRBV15 CATSRDGQGAKNIQYF
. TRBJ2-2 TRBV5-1 CASSRDSLGGGELFF
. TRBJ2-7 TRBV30 CAWSRDRGYEQYF
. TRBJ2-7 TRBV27 CASSLSGADAREGHREQYF
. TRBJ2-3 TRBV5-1 CASSLNPDADTQYF
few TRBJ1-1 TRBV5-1 CASSNTAEAFF
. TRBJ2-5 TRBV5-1 CASSSGLTGAQYF